One and the same sample provided the 9 T cell receptor beta chains below, sequenced in a study of cytomegalovirus exposure and HLA in healthy donors. The PCR used 60 Vbeta and 13 Jbeta primers. Clones were sequenced by immunoSEQ multiplex PCR, and TCRdb holds only the in-frame ones, with some missing. This sample carries 80,000 to 95,000 clones, 70% to 75% of them seen once, and the ten largest clones take about a sixth. The sample taken for sequencing was PBMCs. The receptors were gathered from a woman between 18 and 29 years old in good health and CMV-seropositive.

This clone was observed a handful of times. The rearrangement links TRBV4-1 to TRBJ2-7; tentative D call: TRBD1 (6 bases). V lost 4 bases, J lost 4 bases, and 11 bases lay in between. In germline, CDR1 is MGHRA, CDR2 YSYEKL. The CDR3 contains 13 residues. The CDR3 DNA reads as TGCGCCAGCAGCCTAAATACAGGGTACGAGCAGTACTTC. Amino acid sequence: CASSLNTGYEQYF.

This clone appeared a few times. J is TRBJ2-7 and V is TRBV7-6; 8 bases map to TRBD1. The germline V gene encodes CDR1 SGHVS and CDR2 FNYEAQ. The CDR3 length is 18 residues. V was pared by 1 base and J by 4 bases, with 15 bases of the junction left unmatched. CDR3 DNA: TGTGCCAGCAGCTTAGAGGTCGACAGGGGAATGGTTGATTACGAGCAGTACTTC. It codes for CASSLEVDRGMVDYEQYF.

This clone was observed a single time. The V and J genes are TRBV7-2 and TRBJ1-4; D is undetermined. Germline V gives CDR1 SGHTA, CDR2 FQGNSA. The CDR3 runs to 16 residues. V shed 0 bases and J shed 1 base, with 9 bases lying between them. Here the CDR3 reads CASSLARGLTNEKLFF. CDR3 in DNA: TGTGCCAGCAGCTTAGCCCGCGGGCTAACTAATGAAAAACTGTTTTTT.

V is TRBV7-3 and J is TRBJ2-1, with TRBD1 matching 12 bases. The CDR3 runs 16 residues. The J segment lost 4 bases and the V segment lost 4 bases, leaving 5 bases of the junction unmatched. Germline lookup yields CDR1 SGHTA and CDR2 FQGTGA. The CDR3 DNA sequence: TGTGCCAGCAGCTGGGGACAGGGGGCTAAGTACAATGAGCAGTTCTTC. This codes for CASSWGQGAKYNEQFF. Looking up the rest from reference TRBV7-3 and TRBJ2-1 gives the full variable domain: GAGVSQTPSNKVTEKGKYVELRCDPISGHTALYWYRQSLGQGPEFLIYFQGTGAADDSGLPNDRFFAVRPEGSVSTLKIQRTERGDSAVYLCASSWGQGAKYNEQFFGPGTRLTVL.

The rearrangement links TRBV28 to TRBJ2-7; weak D call: TRBD2 (6 bases). V dropped 7 bases and J dropped 2 bases, with 12 bases sitting between them. This CDR3 is built from 13 residues. The germline CDR1 and CDR2 sequences are MDHEN and SYDVKM. CDR3: CASTGWGAYEQYF. Here the CDR3 DNA reads TGTGCCAGCACCGGGTGGGGGGCCTACGAGCAGTACTTC.

The chain joins TRBV18 to TRBJ2-7, with D possibly TRBD2 on 5 matching bases. There are 14 residues in the CDR3. Germline CDR1 is KGHSH and CDR2 is LQKENI. Trimming cost V 4 bases and J 7 bases, with 17 bases left between them. The CDR3 DNA reads as TGTGCCAGCTCACGTGACGGGGTCCTAGGGGAGCAGTACTTC. Its protein is CASSRDGVLGEQYF. Full variable domain (outside the CDR3, taken from reference TRBV18 and TRBJ2-7): NAGVMQNPRHLVRRRGQEARLRCSPMKGHSHVYWYRQLPEEGLKFMVYLQKENIIDESGMPKERFSAEFPKEGPSILRIQQVVRGDSAAYFCASSRDGVLGEQYFGPGTRLTVT.

This CDR3 is CSVAKGVGQHEFYGYTF. CDR3 bases: TGCAGCGTTGCCAAAGGCGTGGGACAGCACGAATTCTATGGCTACACCTTC. This sequence joins TRBV29-1 and TRBJ1-2; TRBD1 matches at 7 bases. Trimming removed 4 bases from V and 4 bases from J; junction bases left unmatched: 18. Germline V gene sequence: CDR1 SQVTM, CDR2 ANQGSEA. The CDR3 contains 17 residues.

J is TRBJ2-7 and V is TRBV4-1; perhaps TRBD2 as D (6 bases). This CDR3 region has 15 residues. Trimming removed 1 base from V and 2 bases from J, with 12 bases in between. The V gene's germline CDR1 is MGHRA and CDR2 YSYEKL. The CDR3 region is CASSQGLAPTYEQYF. CDR3 bases: TGCGCCAGCAGCCAAGGGCTAGCGCCGACCTACGAGCAGTACTTC.

This clone was detected a few times. The genes are TRBV5-8 and TRBJ2-3; 9 bases map to TRBD1. This CDR3 has 18 amino acids. V shed 0 bases, J shed 5 bases, and the junction held 13 bases outside the gene matches. The germline V gene has CDR1 SGHTS and CDR2 YDEGEE. The CDR3 region has the DNA TGTGCCAGCAGCTTGGCCCAATTCTTAGGACAGGGGCAAGATACGCAGTATTTT. Translating it yields CASSLAQFLGQGQDTQYF.